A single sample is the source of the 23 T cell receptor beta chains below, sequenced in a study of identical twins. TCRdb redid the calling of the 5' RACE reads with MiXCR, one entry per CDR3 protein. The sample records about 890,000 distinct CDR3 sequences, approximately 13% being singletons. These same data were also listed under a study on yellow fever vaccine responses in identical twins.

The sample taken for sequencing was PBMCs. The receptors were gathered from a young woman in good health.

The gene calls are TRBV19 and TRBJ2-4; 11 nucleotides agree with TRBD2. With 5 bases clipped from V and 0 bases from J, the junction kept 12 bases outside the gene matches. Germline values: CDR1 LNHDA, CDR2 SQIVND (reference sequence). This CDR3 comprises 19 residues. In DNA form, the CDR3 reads TGTGCCAGTAGTCCCCACGCAGGGACTAGCGGCTTAGCCAAAAACATTCAGTACTTC. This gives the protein CASSPHAGTSGLAKNIQYF.

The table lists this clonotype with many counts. The CDR3 DNA sequence: TGTGCCAGCAGTCCCTCAGGGGGCACAGGGTACGAGCAGTACGTC. Protein product: CASSPSGGTGYEQYV. This chain links TRBV12-3 or TRBV12-4 with TRBJ2-7, with TRBD1 identical over 8 bases. The CDR3 length is 15 residues. V lost 5 bases, J lost 4 bases, and 10 bases stayed unmatched.

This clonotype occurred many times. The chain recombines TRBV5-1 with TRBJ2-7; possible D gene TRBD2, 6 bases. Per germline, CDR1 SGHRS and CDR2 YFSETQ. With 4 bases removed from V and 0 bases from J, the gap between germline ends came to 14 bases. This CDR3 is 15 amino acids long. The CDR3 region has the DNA TGCGCCAGCAGCCTGATCCGGGAGACCTCCTACGAGCAGTACGTC. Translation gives CASSLIRETSYEQYV.

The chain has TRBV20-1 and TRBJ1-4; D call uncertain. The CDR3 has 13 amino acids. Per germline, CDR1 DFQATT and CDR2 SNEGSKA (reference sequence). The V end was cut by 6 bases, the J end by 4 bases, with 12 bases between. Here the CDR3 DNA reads TGCAGTGCCGTCGGACGGATTAATGAAAAACTGTTTTTT. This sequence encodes CSAVGRINEKLFF.

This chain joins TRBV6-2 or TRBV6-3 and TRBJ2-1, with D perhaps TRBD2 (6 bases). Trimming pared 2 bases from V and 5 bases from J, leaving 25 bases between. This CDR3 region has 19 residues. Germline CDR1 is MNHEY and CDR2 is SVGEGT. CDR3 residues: CASSYPTSTSFNTDNEQFF. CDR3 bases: TGTGCCAGCAGTTACCCAACCTCGACTAGTTTCAACACCGACAATGAGCAGTTCTTC.

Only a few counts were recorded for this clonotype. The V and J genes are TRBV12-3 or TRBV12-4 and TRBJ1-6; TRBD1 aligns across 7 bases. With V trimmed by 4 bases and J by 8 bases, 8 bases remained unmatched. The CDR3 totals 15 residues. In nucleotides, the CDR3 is TGTGCCAGCAGTTCGCACAGGGGAGTGGATTCACCCCTCCACTTT. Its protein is CASSSHRGVDSPLHF.

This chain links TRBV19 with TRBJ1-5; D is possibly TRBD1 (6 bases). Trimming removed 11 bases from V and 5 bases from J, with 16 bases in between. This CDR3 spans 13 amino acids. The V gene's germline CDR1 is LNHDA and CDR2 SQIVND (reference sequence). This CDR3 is CAVADRAYQPQHF. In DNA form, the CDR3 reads TGTGCCGTGGCGGACAGAGCCTATCAGCCCCAGCATTTT. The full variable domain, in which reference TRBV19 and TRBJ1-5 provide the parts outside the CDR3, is DGGITQSPKYLFRKEGQNVTLSCEQNLNHDAMYWYRQDPGQGLRLIYYSQIVNDFQKGDIAEGYSVSREKKESFPLTVTSAQKNPTAFYLCAVADRAYQPQHFGDGTRLSIL.

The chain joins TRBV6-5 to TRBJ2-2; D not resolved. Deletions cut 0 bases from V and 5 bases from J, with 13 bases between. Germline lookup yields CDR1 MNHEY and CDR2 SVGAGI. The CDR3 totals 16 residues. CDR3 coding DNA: TGTGCCAGCAGTTACTCGATACGACAAGATACCGGGGAGCTGTTTTTT. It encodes CASSYSIRQDTGELFF.

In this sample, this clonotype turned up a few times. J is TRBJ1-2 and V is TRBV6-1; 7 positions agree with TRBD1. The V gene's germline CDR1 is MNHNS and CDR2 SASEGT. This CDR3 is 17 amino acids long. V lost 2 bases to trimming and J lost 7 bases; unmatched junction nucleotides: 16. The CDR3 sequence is CASSESGTVAFVGGYTF. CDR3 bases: TGTGCCAGCAGTGAATCCGGGACAGTGGCCTTTGTCGGTGGCTACACCTTC.

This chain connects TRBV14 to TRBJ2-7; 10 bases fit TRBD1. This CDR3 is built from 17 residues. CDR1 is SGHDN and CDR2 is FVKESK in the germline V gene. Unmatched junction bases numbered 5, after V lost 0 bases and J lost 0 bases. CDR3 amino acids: CASSQDGTGARSYEQYF. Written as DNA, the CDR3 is TGTGCCAGCAGCCAAGACGGGACAGGGGCCCGCTCCTACGAGCAGTACTTC.

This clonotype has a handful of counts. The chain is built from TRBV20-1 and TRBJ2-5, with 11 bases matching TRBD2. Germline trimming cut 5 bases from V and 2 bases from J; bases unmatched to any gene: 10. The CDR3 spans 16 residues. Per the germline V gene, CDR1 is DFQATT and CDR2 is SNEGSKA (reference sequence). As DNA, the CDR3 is TGCAGTGCTGCCCTAGCGGGAGGCCTCAAGCAAGAGACCCAGTACTTC. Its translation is CSAALAGGLKQETQYF.

This CDR3 reads CASSQEVLGDRVYNEQFF. CDR3 DNA sequence: TGCGCCAGCAGCCAAGAGGTGCTAGGGGACAGGGTCTACAATGAGCAGTTCTTC. The chain recombines TRBV4-1 with TRBJ2-1; 9 nucleotides agree with TRBD1. The CDR3 spans 18 residues. After removal of 0 bases from V and 3 bases from J, the junction contained 9 bases not matched to a gene. CDR1 is MGHRA and CDR2 is YSYEKL in the germline V gene.

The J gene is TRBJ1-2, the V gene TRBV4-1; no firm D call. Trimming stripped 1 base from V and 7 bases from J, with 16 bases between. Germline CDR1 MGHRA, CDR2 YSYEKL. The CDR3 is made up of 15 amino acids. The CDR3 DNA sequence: TGCGCCAGCAGCCAAGTGGAAGGTTCTATAGGTGGCTACACCTTC. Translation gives CASSQVEGSIGGYTF.

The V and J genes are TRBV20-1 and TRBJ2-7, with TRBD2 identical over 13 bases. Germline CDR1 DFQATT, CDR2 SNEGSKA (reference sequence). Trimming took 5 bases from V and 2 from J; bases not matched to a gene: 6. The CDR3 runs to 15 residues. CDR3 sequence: CSAGTGTSGTYEQYF. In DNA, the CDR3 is TGCAGTGCTGGGACAGGGACTAGCGGGACCTACGAGCAGTACTTC.

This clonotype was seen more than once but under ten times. In DNA, the CDR3 is TGTGCCAGCAGCTTAGCCCTCGGGGCACGTGAAGCTTTCTTT. Its protein product is CASSLALGAREAFF. The genes are TRBV11-2 and TRBJ1-1; a weak D match, TRBD1 (5 bases). Germline V gene lookup returns CDR1 SGHAT and CDR2 FQNNGV. This CDR3 contains 14 residues. V lost 1 base, J lost 7 bases, and 13 bases lay in between.

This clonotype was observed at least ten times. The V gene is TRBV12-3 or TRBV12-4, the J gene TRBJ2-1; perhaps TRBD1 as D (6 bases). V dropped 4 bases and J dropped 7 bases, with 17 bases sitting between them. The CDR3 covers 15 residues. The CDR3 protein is CASSSTGLRENEQFF. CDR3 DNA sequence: TGTGCCAGCAGTTCAACAGGGTTAAGAGAGAATGAGCAGTTCTTC.

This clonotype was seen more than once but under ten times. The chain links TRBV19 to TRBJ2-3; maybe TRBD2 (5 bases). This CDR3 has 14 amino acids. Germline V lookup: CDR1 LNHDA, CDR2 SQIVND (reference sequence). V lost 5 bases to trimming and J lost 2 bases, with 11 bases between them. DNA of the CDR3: TGTGCCAGTAGTCCGGGGTTCATCACAGATACGCAGTATTTT. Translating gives CASSPGFITDTQYF.

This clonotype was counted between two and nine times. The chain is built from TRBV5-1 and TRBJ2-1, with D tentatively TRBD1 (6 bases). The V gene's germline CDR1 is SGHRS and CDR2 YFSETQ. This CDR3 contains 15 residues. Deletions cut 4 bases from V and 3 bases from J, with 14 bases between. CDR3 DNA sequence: TGCGCCAGCAGCCTCGACAGGATCAACTACAATGAGCAGTTCTTC. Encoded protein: CASSLDRINYNEQFF.

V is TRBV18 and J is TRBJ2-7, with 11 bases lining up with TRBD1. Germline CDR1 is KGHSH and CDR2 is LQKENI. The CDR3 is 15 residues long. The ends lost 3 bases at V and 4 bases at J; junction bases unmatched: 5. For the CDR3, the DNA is TGTGCCAGCTCACCCGGGACAGGGGGATTATACGAGCAGTACGTC. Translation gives CASSPGTGGLYEQYV.

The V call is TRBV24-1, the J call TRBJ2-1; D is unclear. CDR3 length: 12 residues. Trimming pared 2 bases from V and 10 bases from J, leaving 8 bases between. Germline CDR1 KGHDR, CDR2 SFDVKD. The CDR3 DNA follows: TGTGCCACCAGTGATTCCTACTGGGAGCAGTTCTTC. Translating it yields CATSDSYWEQFF.

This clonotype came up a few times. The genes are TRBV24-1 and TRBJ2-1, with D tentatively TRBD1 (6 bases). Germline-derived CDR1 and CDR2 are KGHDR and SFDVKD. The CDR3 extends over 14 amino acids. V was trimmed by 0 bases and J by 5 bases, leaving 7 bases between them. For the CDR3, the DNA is TGTGCCACCAGTGATTTGGGACAGAACAATGAGCAGTTCTTC. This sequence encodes CATSDLGQNNEQFF.

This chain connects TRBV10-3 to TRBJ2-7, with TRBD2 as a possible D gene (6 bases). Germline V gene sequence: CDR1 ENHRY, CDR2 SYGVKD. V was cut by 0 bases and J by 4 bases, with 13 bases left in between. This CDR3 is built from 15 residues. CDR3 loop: CAISESGGAGYEQYV. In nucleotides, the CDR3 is TGTGCCATCAGTGAGTCCGGCGGGGCGGGATACGAGCAGTACGTC.

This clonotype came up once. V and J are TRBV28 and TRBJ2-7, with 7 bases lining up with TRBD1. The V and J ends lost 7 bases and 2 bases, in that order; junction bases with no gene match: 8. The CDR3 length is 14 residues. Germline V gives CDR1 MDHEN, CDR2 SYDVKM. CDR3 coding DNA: TGTGCCAGCAAGGGGGCCGGGACAGCCTACGAGCAGTACGTC. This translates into CASKGAGTAYEQYV.